Below are 22 T cell receptor beta chains sequenced from a single sample in a study of beta chain features in type 1 diabetes. Study-wide results and caveats: Shorter TCRB CDR3s, moderately but significantly so, were found in Type 1 diabetes patients in all four CD4+ subsets.

The sequenced template was cDNA made from the entire isolated RNA. The table came from immunoSEQ multiplex PCR; TCRdb's copy has only in-frame clones and leaves some out. Here the sample spans 500,000 to 850,000 clones, 11% to 15% being singletons. No antigen is known for these receptors. The material sequenced was naive CD4+ T cells from blood. These receptors all come from a young man with type 1 diabetes.

This chain's CDR3 is CASSAPTLGQPQHF. The CDR3, as DNA: TGTGCCAGCAGCGCCCCCACGTTGGGTCAGCCCCAGCATTTT. The V gene is TRBV7-9, the J gene TRBJ1-5; no firm D call. This CDR3 has 14 residues. Germline V gene sequence: CDR1 SEHNR, CDR2 FQNEAQ (reference sequence). Trimming shortened V by 5 bases and J by 6 bases, and 14 bases separated the two germline ends.

The chain carries TRBV19 and TRBJ2-1; 8 positions agree with TRBD2. The V gene's germline CDR1 is LNHDA and CDR2 SQIVND (reference sequence). The CDR3 consists of 13 residues. The junction had 3 bases not matched to a gene; V was cut back by 5 bases and J by 6 bases. CDR3 region: CASSVGLVNEQFF. The CDR3 DNA follows: TGTGCCAGTAGTGTGGGACTAGTCAATGAGCAGTTCTTC.

This clone was observed a few times. V and J are TRBV7-3 and TRBJ2-1, with 7 nucleotides matching TRBD1. From germline, CDR1 is SGHTA and CDR2 FQGTGA. This CDR3 region has 14 residues. Germline trimming cut 5 bases from V and 5 bases from J; bases unmatched to any gene: 6. The CDR3 is CASSPGQLNNEQFF. CDR3 sequence (DNA): TGTGCCAGCAGCCCGGGACAGTTAAACAATGAGCAGTTCTTC.

V usage is TRBV19 and J usage is TRBJ2-2; D remains unclear. Between the trimmed V and J ends, which lost 0 bases and 2 bases, there was a span of 4 bases. From germline, CDR1 is LNHDA and CDR2 SQIVND (reference sequence). CDR3 length: 14 amino acids. Here the CDR3 DNA reads TGTGCCAGTAGTATAGAGGGTAACACCGGGGAGCTGTTTTTT. This codes for CASSIEGNTGELFF.

This clone was picked up a small number of times. The V and J genes are TRBV29-1 and TRBJ1-4; D unclear. Germline assignment: CDR1 SQVTM and CDR2 ANQGSEA. The CDR3 contains 14 residues. Trimming cost V 7 bases and J 2 bases, with 14 bases left between them. The CDR3 region has the DNA TGCAGCGCTCGAGCAGGAGGGACTAATGAAAAACTGTTTTTT. Its translation is CSARAGGTNEKLFF. Using reference TRBV29-1 and TRBJ1-4 for the parts outside the CDR3, the full variable domain is SAVISQKPSRDICQRGTSLTIQCQVDSQVTMMFWYRQQPGQSLTLIATANQGSEATYESGFVIDKFPISRPNLTFSTLTVSNMSPEDSSIYLCSARAGGTNEKLFFGSGTQLSVL.

The sample holds a few counts of this clone. The chain has TRBV29-1 and TRBJ1-1, with 7 bases aligning to TRBD1. Germline V gives CDR1 SQVTM, CDR2 ANQGSEA. The CDR3 runs to 13 residues. Germline trimming cut 7 bases from V and 2 bases from J; bases unmatched to any gene: 7. The DNA for the CDR3 is TGCAGCGGACGGGGACAGTACAACACTGAAGCTTTCTTT. Translated: CSGRGQYNTEAFF.

This clone was counted between two and nine times. This chain joins TRBV4-1 and TRBJ1-2; no clear D gene. The germline V gene has CDR1 MGHRA and CDR2 YSYEKL. CDR3 length: 16 residues. The V gene lost 4 bases and the J gene lost 4 bases, with 19 bases spanning the gap. CDR3 in amino acids: CASSRRYPRDFYGYTF. In DNA form, the CDR3 reads TGCGCCAGCAGCCGCCGCTACCCTCGGGATTTCTATGGCTACACCTTC.

V is TRBV5-6 and J is TRBJ2-5, with D possibly TRBD1 on 5 matching bases. The CDR3 is made up of 13 amino acids. Germline V CDR1 and CDR2: SGHDT, YYEEEE. The V gene lost 1 base and the J gene lost 5 bases, with 9 bases spanning the gap. The CDR3 DNA follows: TGTGCCAGCAGCTTGTCCAGGGCCGAGACCCAGTACTTC. Its translation is CASSLSRAETQYF.

The chain couples TRBV7-8 to TRBJ2-7; D gene uncertain. The germline V gene has CDR1 SGHVS and CDR2 FQNEAQ. V was clipped by 1 base and J by 0 bases, with 10 bases between them. The CDR3 sequence is 15 residues long. CDR3 DNA sequence: TGTGCCAGCAGCTTAGAGCTAGAGATCTCCTACGAGCAGTACTTC. This encodes CASSLELEISYEQYF.

This clone was seen only a few times. The chain uses TRBV5-4 and TRBJ2-1, with 9 nucleotides matching TRBD1. With V trimmed by 3 bases and J by 9 bases, 13 bases remained unmatched. Per germline, CDR1 SGHNT and CDR2 YYREEE (reference sequence). The CDR3 covers 16 residues. For the CDR3, the DNA is TGTGCCAGCAGCTCGGGCCGTGGGACAGGGCTAGGTGAGCAGTTCTTC. This sequence encodes CASSSGRGTGLGEQFF.

The chain is built from TRBV25-1 and TRBJ2-1; 11 nucleotides line up with TRBD1. The CDR3 extends over 17 amino acids. Trimming took 7 bases from V and 1 from J; bases not matched to a gene: 9. The germline V gene has CDR1 MGHDK and CDR2 SYGVNS. CDR3 in amino acids: CASIFPGQGGSYNEQFF. In DNA form, the CDR3 reads TGTGCCAGCATCTTCCCGGGACAGGGGGGGTCCTACAATGAGCAGTTCTTC.

This clone was observed a few times. V is TRBV7-9 and J is TRBJ1-4, with D hard to call. The V end was cut by 4 bases, the J end by 0 bases, with 12 bases between. This CDR3 is built from 16 residues. CDR1 is SEHNR, CDR2 FQNEAQ, per germline (reference sequence). In DNA form, the CDR3 reads TGTGCCAGCAGCTCCCCGCAGGCGGCAACTAATGAAAAACTGTTTTTT. As protein: CASSSPQAATNEKLFF.

The chain employs TRBV9 and TRBJ1-1, with D possibly TRBD1 on 5 matching bases. This CDR3 region has 13 residues. The V and J ends lost 0 bases and 5 bases respectively, with 8 bases between them. CDR1 is SGDLS, CDR2 YYNGEE, per germline. CDR3 protein: CASSVVWGTEAFF. The CDR3 coding sequence is TGTGCCAGCAGCGTAGTATGGGGGACTGAAGCTTTCTTT.

This clone was seen a few times. The gene calls are TRBV29-1 and TRBJ1-1, with D possibly being TRBD1 (5 bases). The germline V gene encodes CDR1 SQVTM and CDR2 ANQGSEA. The CDR3 is made up of 14 amino acids. V lost 5 bases to trimming and J lost 1 base, with 14 bases between them. Written as DNA, the CDR3 is TGCAGCGTTAAGGGACGGTTAGAGAACACTGAAGCTTTCTTT. Amino acid sequence: CSVKGRLENTEAFF.

The rearrangement joins TRBV5-1 to TRBJ2-5; D unresolved. Germline V CDR1 and CDR2: SGHRS, YFSETQ. V was cut by 2 bases and J by 3 bases, with 11 bases left in between. The CDR3 is 14 amino acids. CDR3 loop: CASSFGGYEETQYF. The CDR3 DNA is TGCGCCAGCAGCTTTGGTGGGTATGAAGAGACCCAGTACTTC.

V usage is TRBV5-4 and J usage is TRBJ2-5, with 8 nucleotides matching TRBD1. Germline CDR1 is SGHNT and CDR2 is YYREEE (reference sequence). V was pared by 4 bases and J by 4 bases, with 9 bases of the junction left unmatched. The CDR3 loop spans 15 amino acids. CDR3 in amino acids: CASSPPTGGRETQYF. In DNA form, the CDR3 reads TGTGCCAGCAGCCCCCCCACAGGGGGAAGAGAGACCCAGTACTTC.

In this sample, this clone turned up a few times. The chain joins TRBV30 to TRBJ2-3, with 9 bases matching TRBD2. The CDR3 has 14 amino acids. Germline CDR1 and CDR2: GTSNPN and SVGIG (reference sequence). V shed 2 bases and J 5 bases; nucleotides not matched to a gene: 5. This chain's CDR3 is CAWSRSGGRDTQYF. CDR3 nucleotides: TGTGCCTGGAGTCGGAGCGGGGGGAGAGATACGCAGTATTTT.

This chain links TRBV29-1 with TRBJ2-1, with D unresolved. This CDR3 is built from 11 residues. The ends were cut back, 5 bases at V and 5 bases at J, with 7 bases in the middle. Germline lookup yields CDR1 SQVTM and CDR2 ANQGSEA. The CDR3 DNA is TGCAGCGTTAGACTTAACAATGAGCAGTTCTTC. This sequence encodes CSVRLNNEQFF.

This clone showed up just a few times. The chain employs TRBV6-5 and TRBJ2-7; D might be TRBD2 (7 bases). CDR3 size: 14 residues. The germline gives CDR1 MNHEY, CDR2 SVGAGI. The V and J ends lost 7 bases and 2 bases respectively, with 15 bases between them. CDR3: CASTPGGRPYEQYF. The CDR3 nucleotides are TGTGCCAGCACCCCGGGGGGCAGACCCTACGAGCAGTACTTC.

The chain combines TRBV7-2 with TRBJ2-7, with 15 bases fitting TRBD2. With V trimmed by 5 bases and J by 6 bases, 11 bases remained unmatched. The CDR3 is 17 amino acids. Looked up from germline, CDR1 is SGHTA and CDR2 is FQGNSA. CDR3 loop: CASSEWPGLAGGFEQYF. The DNA of the CDR3 is TGTGCCAGCAGCGAGTGGCCGGGACTAGCGGGAGGATTCGAGCAGTACTTC.

This clone was counted only a few times. The chain joins TRBV5-1 to TRBJ2-2; a weak D match, TRBD1 (5 bases). The CDR3 is 15 amino acids. The V gene lost 0 bases and the J gene lost 6 bases, with 12 bases spanning the gap. Per the germline V gene, CDR1 is SGHRS and CDR2 is YFSETQ. The CDR3 region is CASSLASDSAGELFF. In DNA form, the CDR3 reads TGCGCCAGCAGCTTGGCCTCAGACAGTGCCGGGGAGCTGTTTTTT.

The rearrangement links TRBV5-4 to TRBJ2-7; D possibly corresponds to TRBD1 (6 bases). Trimming stripped 0 bases from V and 0 bases from J, with 10 bases between. The germline V gene has CDR1 SGHNT and CDR2 YYREEE (reference sequence). The CDR3 sequence is 15 residues long. The DNA for the CDR3 is TGTGCCAGCAGCTTGGGCGACAGGAACTCCTACGAGCAGTACTTC. Translation gives CASSLGDRNSYEQYF.